A single sample is the source of the 4 T cell receptor beta chains below, sequenced in a study of blood T cell dynamics during melanoma immunotherapy. TCRdb's table, derived via immunoSEQ multiplex PCR, lists solely in-frame clones and lacks some. In the table there are about 17,000 clones, roughly four fifths of which are singletons. Described time point: pre-treatment baseline. This specimen was blood, taken from a patient treated with checkpoint blockade. The receptor set was obtained from a human donor with melanoma.

The chain employs TRBV20-1 and TRBJ2-1; D gene ambiguous. Germline V gives CDR1 DFQATT, CDR2 SNEGSKA (reference sequence). This CDR3 is built from 11 residues. Trimming removed 6 bases at V and 5 bases at J, with 8 bases between. The CDR3 loop is CSARPNNEQFF. The CDR3 nucleotides are TGCAGTGCCCGACCTAACAATGAGCAGTTCTTC.

This clone occurred a few times. The V and J genes are TRBV7-2 and TRBJ1-3; tentative D call: TRBD1 (6 bases). From germline, CDR1 is SGHTA and CDR2 FQGNSA. This CDR3 spans 14 amino acids. The V end lost 4 bases, the J end lost 7 bases, and 14 bases lay between the germline ends. DNA of the CDR3: TGTGCCAGCAGCTCCATGGGGGCAGGGAACACCATATATTTT. Translated, it gives CASSSMGAGNTIYF.

This clone was detected only once. V gene TRBV19 combines with J gene TRBJ1-4; D is undetermined. This CDR3 region has 13 residues. The germline V gene encodes CDR1 LNHDA and CDR2 SQIVND (reference sequence). V was cut by 7 bases and J by 8 bases, with 14 bases left in between. CDR3 amino acids: CASNRQVGEKLFF. In DNA, the CDR3 is TGTGCCAGTAATCGCCAAGTTGGGGAAAAACTGTTTTTT.

This sequence joins TRBV7-9 and TRBJ2-2, with TRBD1 matching over 10 bases. The CDR3 is 15 residues long. V was clipped by 5 bases and J by 4 bases; unmatched bases: 4. Germline assignment: CDR1 SEHNR and CDR2 FQNEAQ (reference sequence). DNA of the CDR3: TGTGCCAGCAGCAGGACAGGGGGAATCACCGGGGAGCTGTTTTTT. Translated, it gives CASSRTGGITGELFF.